This T cell receptor beta chain was identified during a study of early T cells in non-severe SARS-CoV-2 infection. Study information: With bulk RNA from unsorted whole blood as input, sequencing yielded unpaired chains. Study-wide points: Anti-spike CD8 specificities were favored by VDJdb matching, whose results missed private and CD4 specificities.

About this clonotype itself: What it binds is unknown.

The CDR3 has 13 residues. CDR1 MDHEN and CDR2 SYDVKM come from the germline V gene. Trimming took 5 bases from V and 8 from J, leaving 12 bases between them. Researchers tagged individual cDNA molecules with unique molecular identifiers. Via MiXCR, TCRdb re-called the 5' RACE reads, giving one row per CDR3 protein. Found here are fewer than 110,000 distinct CDR3 sequences, around 10% of them singletons; the top ten hold approximately 7.3%. The chain joins TRBV28 to TRBJ1-4; no clear D. This receptor was taken from an adult who was a healthcare worker with PCR-confirmed SARS-CoV-2 infection or an uninfected control (not recorded which). Sequencing was done on a sample of whole blood. The CDR3 bases are TGTGCCAGCAGTCGTACGGTACAAGAAAAACTGTTTTTT. This translates into CASSRTVQEKLFF.